The clone carrying this T cell receptor (beta chain) has a handful of counts. A single record per CDR3 protein comes from TCRdb applying MiXCR to the 5' RACE reads. The table has 350,000 to 600,000 distinct CDR3 sequences, 14% seen once. This specimen belongs to a study of identical twins. CDR3 length equals 19 residues. CDR1 is LGHDT, CDR2 YNNKEL, per germline (reference sequence). Trimming at V came to 6 bases and at J to 4 bases, leaving 20 bases not matched to a gene. These same data were also listed under a study on yellow fever vaccine responses in identical twins.

The sequence derives from a woman under 30 in good health. This chain joins TRBV3-1 and TRBJ2-2; TRBD1 matches 7 bases. What was sequenced was CD4+ T cells sorted from blood. The CDR3 reads CASRRLRQGIQMGTGELFF. The CDR3 coding sequence is TGTGCCAGCAGACGACTGAGACAGGGAATCCAAATGGGCACCGGGGAGCTGTTTTTT.